This T cell receptor (beta chain) originates from a study of cytomegalovirus exposure and HLA in healthy donors. Study-level background: In an early release, HLA-typed donors contributed approximately 82 million unique TCR sequences. Study-wide results and caveats: There were some V segments, including TRBV6-2 and TRBV6-3, excluded as indistinguishable. According to the study, 150 to 200 TCR beta chains were cytomegalovirus-associated. The presence/absence work took it that sequencing depth was about the same across donors.

As regards this clone: What it recognizes is unknown. The sample has other DNA sequences that encode this CDR3 too.

The CDR3 length is 14 residues. V shed 0 bases and J shed 3 bases, with 6 bases lying between them. CDR1 and CDR2 (germline): SGHRS, YFSETQ. The study ran its PCR with 60 Vbeta and 13 Jbeta primers. Clones were read by immunoSEQ multiplex PCR, and TCRdb kept only the in-frame ones, dropping some. The sample holds about 180,000 clones, 84% seen once. The chain carries TRBV5-1 and TRBJ1-4; TRBD1 is a possible D gene (6 bases). The sample comprised PBMCs. The source of this sequence is a man aged 30 to 45 in good health and CMV-seronegative. Here the CDR3 reads CASSLAGANEKLFF. CDR3 in DNA: TGCGCCAGCAGCTTGGCAGGGGCTAATGAAAAACTGTTTTTT.